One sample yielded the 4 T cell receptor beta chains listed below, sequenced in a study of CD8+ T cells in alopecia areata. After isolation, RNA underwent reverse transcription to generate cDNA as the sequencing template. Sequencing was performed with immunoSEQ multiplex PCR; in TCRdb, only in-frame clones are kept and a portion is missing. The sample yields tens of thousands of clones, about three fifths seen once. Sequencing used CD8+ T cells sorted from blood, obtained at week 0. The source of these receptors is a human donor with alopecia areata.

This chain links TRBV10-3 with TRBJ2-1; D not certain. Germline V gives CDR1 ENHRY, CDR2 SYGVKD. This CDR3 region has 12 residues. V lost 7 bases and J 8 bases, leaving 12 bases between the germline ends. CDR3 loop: CAITDALYEQFF. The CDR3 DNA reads TGTGCCATCACTGACGCTCTCTATGAGCAGTTCTTC.

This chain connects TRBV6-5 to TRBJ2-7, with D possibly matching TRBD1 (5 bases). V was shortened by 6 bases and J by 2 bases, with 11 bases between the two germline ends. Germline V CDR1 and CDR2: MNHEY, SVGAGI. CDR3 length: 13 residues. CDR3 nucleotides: TGTGCCAGCAGCACAACAGGAACCTACGAGCAGTACTTC. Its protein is CASSTTGTYEQYF.

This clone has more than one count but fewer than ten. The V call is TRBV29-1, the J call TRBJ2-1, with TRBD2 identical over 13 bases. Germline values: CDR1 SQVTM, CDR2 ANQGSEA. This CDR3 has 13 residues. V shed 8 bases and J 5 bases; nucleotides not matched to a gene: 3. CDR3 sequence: CSPGLAGDNEQFF. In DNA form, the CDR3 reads TGCAGCCCTGGACTAGCGGGAGACAATGAGCAGTTCTTC.

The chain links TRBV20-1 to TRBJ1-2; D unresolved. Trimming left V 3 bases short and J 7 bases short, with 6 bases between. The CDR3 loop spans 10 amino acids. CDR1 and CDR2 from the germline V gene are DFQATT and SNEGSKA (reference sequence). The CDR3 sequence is CSARTLGYTF. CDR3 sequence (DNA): TGCAGTGCTAGGACGCTTGGCTACACCTTC.